The T cell receptor beta chain under discussion was sequenced for a study of blood T cell repertoires in COVID-19. Study-wide background: COVID-19 samples collected from the United States, Italy and Spain covered acute and convalescent phases.

Measured with immunoSEQ multiplex PCR; TCRdb has only the in-frame clones, and not every one. The table lists fewer than 70,000 clones, 84% of them singletons. Germline V gene lookup returns CDR1 SGHAT and CDR2 FQNNGV. The CDR3 has 13 residues. The germline V and J ends were trimmed by 1 base and 12 bases, with 12 bases remaining between them. Sequencing used peripheral blood. This receptor was identified in a human donor in a cohort sampled during active COVID-19. The V call is TRBV11-2, the J call TRBJ1-4; D might be TRBD1 (5 bases). DNA of the CDR3: TGTGCCAGCAGCTTAGGGGTGGGGGGGGAACTGTTTTTT. It codes for CASSLGVGGELFF.